The 7 T cell receptor beta chains below come from one sample, sequenced in a study of graft-versus-host responses after intestinal transplantation. Profiled with immunoSEQ multiplex PCR; TCRdb holds only in-frame clones, not every one. Seen here are around 40,000 clones, over 80% observed once, and the top ten hold roughly 3.6%. The input for sequencing was PBMCs, taken 1070 days after transplant. The receptors here all came from a human patient who received an intestinal transplant, so some T cells may come from the graft donor.

The chain carries TRBV4-1 and TRBJ1-1; D is perhaps TRBD1 (6 bases). V was cut by 0 bases and J by 5 bases, with 13 bases left in between. CDR3 length: 15 amino acids. Per germline, CDR1 MGHRA and CDR2 YSYEKL. The CDR3 DNA is TGCGCCAGCAGCCAAGATACTGGGGGGCGGACTGAAGCTTTCTTT. Its translation: CASSQDTGGRTEAFF.

The chain links TRBV5-1 to TRBJ2-3, with D perhaps matching TRBD2 (6 bases). This CDR3 is 15 amino acids long. Trimming stripped 6 bases from V and 4 bases from J, with 18 bases between. Germline V gene data show CDR1 as SGHRS and CDR2 as YFSETQ. CDR3 DNA: TGCGCCAGCAACCTTAACGGGGGAGCATCAGATACGCAGTATTTT. The encoded protein is CASNLNGGASDTQYF.

The chain is built from TRBV20-1 and TRBJ2-1; D unclear. This CDR3 contains 11 residues. Germline V gene data show CDR1 as DFQATT and CDR2 as SNEGSKA (reference sequence). V was shortened by 3 bases and J by 10 bases, with 10 bases between the two germline ends. The CDR3 sequence is CSARLSREQFF. CDR3 nucleotides: TGCAGTGCTAGGCTCTCGAGGGAGCAGTTCTTC.

The chain has TRBV4-1 and TRBJ2-3, with 7 positions matching TRBD2. CDR1 is MGHRA and CDR2 is YSYEKL in the germline V gene. After removal of 1 base from V and 2 bases from J, the junction contained 6 bases not matched to a gene. The CDR3 loop spans 16 amino acids. The CDR3 region has the DNA TGCGCCAGCAGCCAAGCAACCCGGGACTACACAGATACGCAGTATTTT. Its protein is CASSQATRDYTDTQYF.

The J gene is TRBJ1-2, the V gene TRBV19, with TRBD1 identical over 8 bases. CDR3 length equals 15 residues. Germline CDR1 LNHDA, CDR2 SQIVND (reference sequence). Trimming took 2 bases from V and 5 from J; bases not matched to a gene: 7. CDR3 coding DNA: TGTGCCAGTAGTATACCCTCAGACAGGGGTTATGGCTACACCTTC. Translated: CASSIPSDRGYGYTF.

The V and J genes are TRBV28 and TRBJ1-2, with 9 bases identical to TRBD1. The V and J ends lost 8 bases and 6 bases, in that order; junction bases with no gene match: 19. Germline-derived CDR1 and CDR2 are MDHEN and SYDVKM. There are 17 residues in the CDR3. The CDR3 loop reads CASLSGSYRDRVDGYTF. The CDR3 DNA follows: TGTGCCAGCCTTTCCGGATCGTACCGGGACAGGGTTGATGGCTACACCTTC.

The J gene is TRBJ2-5, the V gene TRBV14; 8 bases match TRBD2. The germline CDR1 and CDR2 sequences are SGHDN and FVKESK. Trimming at V came to 7 bases and at J to 4 bases, leaving 5 bases not matched to a gene. The CDR3 has 13 residues. The CDR3 sequence is CASTPGGVETQYF. The CDR3 DNA follows: TGTGCCAGCACCCCCGGGGGGGTAGAGACCCAGTACTTC.